Sequencing of this TCR beta chain was carried out in a study of regulatory T cells in long-lasting Graves disease. This clonotype occurred many times. CDR3-region Arm-PCR and iRepertoire HTBI primers produced the TCR beta libraries. TCRdb independently ran MiXCR on the multiplex PCR reads; one entry per CDR3 protein. The sample lists 200,000 to 250,000 distinct CDR3 sequences, 18% occurring once. Regarding time point: newly diagnosed GD, antithyroid drugs for less than 3 months. RNA extracted from PBMCs served as the sequencing template. This sample comprised peripheral blood mononuclear cells (PBMCs), obtained at new diagnosis, from a patient treated with antithyroid drugs. The sequence was obtained from a female donor with Graves disease.

Written as DNA, the CDR3 is TGTGCCAGCAGCCCGACCCCAACTATCTCCTATAATTCACCCCTCCACTTT. This codes for CASSPTPTISYNSPLHF. The gene calls are TRBV11-2 and TRBJ1-6; D is ambiguous. This CDR3 has 17 amino acids. V lost 5 bases to trimming and J lost 0 bases, with 14 bases between them. The germline V gene has CDR1 SGHAT and CDR2 FQNNGV.